This T cell receptor (beta chain) was sequenced in a study of technical replicates of blood from a few donors. Trimming at V came to 0 bases and at J to 0 bases, leaving 9 bases not matched to a gene. The V gene's germline CDR1 is SGHRS and CDR2 YFSETQ. The CDR3 has 18 residues. Sequencing used immunoSEQ multiplex PCR; TCRdb keeps in-frame clones, though not all of them. The sample consists of under 80,000 clones, 94% of them appearing once. The sequence was obtained from a human donor in good health. The sample consisted of T cells isolated from PBMCs. The rearrangement uses TRBV5-1 and TRBJ1-2; TRBD1 aligns across 9 bases. The CDR3 bases are TGCGCCAGCAGCTTGGAGGGGACAGGGCCGTCTACTAACTATGGCTACACCTTC. Translated: CASSLEGTGPSTNYGYTF. Combining the CDR3 with reference TRBV5-1 and TRBJ1-2 gives the whole variable domain KAGVTQTPRYLIKTRGQQVTLSCSPISGHRSVSWYQQTPGQGLQFLFEYFSETQRNKGNFPGRFSGRQFSNSRSEMNVSTLELGDSALYLCASSLEGTGPSTNYGYTFGSGTRLTVV.